The T cell receptor beta chain described here comes from a study of control samples from healthy donors and cancer patients. Data came from immunoSEQ multiplex PCR; TCRdb stores just in-frame clones and leaves some out. The table has fewer than 500,000 clones, roughly 90% seen once. The trim removed 5 bases at V and 4 bases at J, leaving 7 bases unmatched. The CDR3 is 15 amino acids. Germline V gene sequence: CDR1 MNHEY, CDR2 SVGAGI. This clonotype was obtained from a man aged 35 to 55 with head and neck cancer. The chain links TRBV6-5 to TRBJ1-2, with 10 bases identical to TRBD1. Material for sequencing was PBMCs. CDR3 protein: CASSIRDRGIYGYTF. Written as DNA, the CDR3 is TGTGCCAGCAGTATCCGGGACAGGGGAATCTATGGCTACACCTTC.